This T cell receptor beta chain emerged from a study of neurological immune-mediated disorders. The CDR3 is 15 residues long. V was pared by 5 bases and J by 2 bases, with 6 bases of the junction left unmatched. Germline-derived CDR1 and CDR2 are ENHRY and SYGVKD. TCRdb processed the 5' RACE reads anew with MiXCR; each CDR3 protein has one entry. The data show 87,000 or so distinct CDR3 sequences, about 3.8% seen once. This clonotype showed up many times. This sequence originates from a woman aged 18-30 years with multiple sclerosis. The chain recombines TRBV10-3 with TRBJ2-3; 8 nucleotides agree with TRBD2. Sequencing was performed on PBMCs. CDR3 in DNA: TGTGCCATCAGTCATAGCGGGGAGTCCACAGATACGCAGTATTTT. As protein: CAISHSGESTDTQYF.